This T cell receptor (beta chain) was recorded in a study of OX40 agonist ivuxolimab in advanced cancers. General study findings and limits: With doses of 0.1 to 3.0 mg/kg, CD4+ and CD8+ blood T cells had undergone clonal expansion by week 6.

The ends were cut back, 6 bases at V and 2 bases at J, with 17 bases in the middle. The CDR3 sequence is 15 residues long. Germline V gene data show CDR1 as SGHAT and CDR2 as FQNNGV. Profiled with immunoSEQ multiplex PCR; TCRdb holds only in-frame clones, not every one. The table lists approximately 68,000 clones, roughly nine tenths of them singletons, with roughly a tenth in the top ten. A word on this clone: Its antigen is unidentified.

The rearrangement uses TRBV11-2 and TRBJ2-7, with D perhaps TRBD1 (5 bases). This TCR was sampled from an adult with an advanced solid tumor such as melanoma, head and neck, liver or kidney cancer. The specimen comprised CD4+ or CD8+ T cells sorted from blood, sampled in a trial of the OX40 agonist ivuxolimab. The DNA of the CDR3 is TGTGCCAGCAGTCCGGCTAACAGGCTGACCTACGAGCAGTACTTC. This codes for CASSPANRLTYEQYF.